This TCR beta chain stems from a study of early T cells in non-severe SARS-CoV-2 infection. This clonotype was picked up a small number of times. TCRdb processed the 5' RACE reads anew with MiXCR; each CDR3 protein has one entry. Among about 80,000 distinct CDR3 sequences, 13% to 15% were seen once, and the ten largest hold around 9.9%. Sample: whole blood. The receptor's source is an adult who was a healthcare worker with PCR-confirmed SARS-CoV-2 infection or an uninfected control (not recorded which).

CDR3 in DNA: TGTGCCAGCAGTGAATTAGGACAGGGCCCCTCCGAGCAGTACTTC. Translated: CASSELGQGPSEQYF. The genes are TRBV25-1 and TRBJ2-7, with TRBD1 matching 8 bases. The CDR3 has 15 amino acids. With V trimmed by 1 base and J by 6 bases, 8 bases remained unmatched. CDR1 is MGHDK, CDR2 SYGVNS, per germline.